A single sample gave rise to the 13 T cell receptor beta chains below, sequenced in a study of T cells in Graves' hyperthyroidism and ophthalmopathy (dated by TCRdb to about 2019). The library was produced with multiplex PCR. Sequencing used an Illumina HiSeq 2000. TCR beta CDR3 regions were amplified from RNA transcripts. The first round of RT-PCR for the TCR CDR3 was performed with the HTBI primer set and the Qiagen OneStep RT-PCR kit. TCRdb handled the public reads itself, with Q25 trimming in fastp and clone calling in MiXCR, and kept productive beta chains. Each entry merges the rows of one CDR3 protein and shows their most common DNA and genes. The sample includes about 640,000 distinct CDR3 sequences, with about a fifth observed a single time. The ten largest account for under 35% of the sample. Sequenced input: blood. Receptor source: a man aged 25 to 40 with Graves' ophthalmopathy.

The chain combines TRBV11-2 with TRBJ2-1, with D perhaps TRBD2 (7 bases). The CDR3 is made up of 17 amino acids. The germline gives CDR1 SGHAT, CDR2 FQNNGV. V was trimmed by 3 bases and J by 2 bases, leaving 17 bases between them. The CDR3, as DNA: TGTGCCAGCAGCTTCCCCAAGGGGGGGGACGCCTACAATGAGCAGTTCTTC. Protein sequence: CASSFPKGGDAYNEQFF.

The table lists this clonotype with a few counts. The chain has TRBV4-2 and TRBJ2-1, with 8 positions matching TRBD2. CDR1 and CDR2 (germline): LGHNA, YNFKEQ. The V segment lost 5 bases and the J segment 7 bases; nucleotides outside the gene matches: 10. CDR3 length: 15 amino acids. In DNA, the CDR3 is TGTGCCAGCAGCTCTCGAACCGGGACTAGTAATGAGCAGTTCTTC. Protein product: CASSSRTGTSNEQFF.

This chain connects TRBV24-1 to TRBJ2-2; a possible D gene is TRBD2 (5 bases). Trimming removed 0 bases at V and 1 base at J, with 8 bases between. CDR1 KGHDR and CDR2 SFDVKD come from the germline V gene. The CDR3 covers 16 residues. CDR3 in DNA: TGTGCCACCAGTGATTTGCGGGGAGTGAACACCGGGGAGCTGTTTTTT. It codes for CATSDLRGVNTGELFF.

This clonotype has ten or more counts. V gene TRBV2 combines with J gene TRBJ1-1; no clear D. Germline CDR1 SNHLY, CDR2 FYNNEI. CDR3 length: 14 residues. Between the trimmed V and J ends, which lost 7 bases and 1 base, there was a span of 13 bases. The CDR3 loop is CASMIRAGNTEAFF. Written as DNA, the CDR3 is TGTGCCAGCATGATACGAGCAGGGAACACTGAAGCTTTCTTT.

As for this clonotype: A much larger clone differs from this one at a single base, so this may be a read error. The chain links TRBV2 to TRBJ2-1; maybe TRBD1 (5 bases). Germline assignment: CDR1 SNHLY and CDR2 FYNNEI. CDR3 size: 12 residues. CDR3 bases: TGTGCCAACAGTGATCAGGGCAATGAGCAGTTCTTC. Protein: CANSDQGNEQFF.

CDR3 coding DNA: TGTGCCAGCAGTTACGGGAACTACGAGCAGTACTTC. Translated: CASSYGNYEQYF. The chain recombines TRBV6-5 with TRBJ2-7; D unresolved. Trimming removed 2 bases at V and 3 bases at J, with 5 bases between. Germline loops: CDR1 MNHEY, CDR2 SVGAGI. The CDR3 is made up of 12 amino acids.

This clonotype was observed a handful of times. The chain joins TRBV29-1 to TRBJ2-1; weak D call: TRBD1 (5 bases). CDR1 and CDR2 from the germline V gene are SQVTM and ANQGSEA. The CDR3 loop spans 12 amino acids. The V gene lost 5 bases and the J gene lost 5 bases, with 10 bases spanning the gap. In DNA, the CDR3 is TGCAGCGTTTACGACAGAGACAATGAGCAGTTCTTC. Translated: CSVYDRDNEQFF.

The CDR3 loop reads CASGQGTMAGELFF. In DNA form, the CDR3 reads TGTGCCAGCGGCCAGGGGACCATGGCCGGGGAGCTGTTTTTT. The rearrangement joins TRBV6-1 to TRBJ2-2; D possibly corresponds to TRBD1 (6 bases). The germline V gene has CDR1 MNHNS and CDR2 SASEGT. CDR3 size: 14 residues. The V gene lost 8 bases and the J gene lost 6 bases, with 16 bases spanning the gap.

The chain links TRBV29-1 to TRBJ1-1; D not resolved. V was clipped by 4 bases and J by 0 bases, with 9 bases between them. CDR3 length: 13 amino acids. Germline lookup yields CDR1 SQVTM and CDR2 ANQGSEA. The CDR3 loop reads CSVARALNTEAFF. CDR3 in DNA: TGCAGCGTTGCGAGGGCTCTGAACACTGAAGCTTTCTTT. Filled out from reference TRBV29-1 and TRBJ1-1, the complete variable domain reads SAVISQKPSRDICQRGTSLTIQCQVDSQVTMMFWYRQQPGQSLTLIATANQGSEATYESGFVIDKFPISRPNLTFSTLTVSNMSPEDSSIYLCSVARALNTEAFFGQGTRLTVV.

This clonotype was seen at least ten times. This chain joins TRBV28 and TRBJ2-1, with D perhaps matching TRBD2 (6 bases). The V end was cut by 3 bases, the J end by 2 bases, with 8 bases between. CDR1 MDHEN and CDR2 SYDVKM come from the germline V gene. The CDR3 is 14 residues long. The CDR3 loop is CASSLAGTYNEQFF. As DNA, the CDR3 is TGTGCCAGCAGTTTGGCGGGGACCTACAATGAGCAGTTCTTC.

The chain has TRBV2 and TRBJ1-5; the D is unclear. The CDR3 has 12 residues. Germline lookup yields CDR1 SNHLY and CDR2 FYNNEI. V lost 9 bases, J lost 4 bases, and 10 bases lay in between. As DNA, the CDR3 is TGTGCCAGTGCGGACGGGAATCAGCCCCAGCATTTT. Translation gives CASADGNQPQHF.

The rearrangement links TRBV28 to TRBJ2-1; 7 nucleotides align to TRBD2. Germline V gene data show CDR1 as MDHEN and CDR2 as SYDVKM. V lost 1 base, J lost 8 bases, and 5 bases stayed unmatched. The CDR3 length is 14 residues. The CDR3 loop is CASSLSGGGDEQFF. CDR3 bases: TGTGCCAGCAGTTTATCTGGGGGGGGGGATGAGCAGTTCTTC.

This sequence joins TRBV29-1 and TRBJ1-5, with 7 nucleotides matching TRBD1. V dropped 6 bases and J dropped 6; count of bases not matched to a gene: 8. This CDR3 is built from 13 residues. CDR1 and CDR2 (germline): SQVTM, ANQGSEA. The DNA for the CDR3 is TGCAGCGTGAGGCAGGGGGAAGGTCAGCCCCAGCATTTT. It is translated as CSVRQGEGQPQHF.